These 7 T cell receptor beta chains were sequenced from one sample in a study of CD8 T cells in ankylosing spondylitis (dated by TCRdb to 2016 to 2017). The library came from 5' RACE. Sequenced on an Illumina HiSeq 2500. The public reads were reanalyzed by TCRdb: fastp trimming at Q25, MiXCR alignment, in-frame beta chains only. A single entry per CDR3 protein holds the most common genes and DNA from its merged rows. This sample is represented by some 270,000 distinct CDR3 sequences; under 35% of them were singletons. Roughly 4.2% of the sample lies in the top ten. Material: blood, either unsorted or a sorted T cell fraction (not recorded which). These receptors came from a male donor with ankylosing spondylitis or in good health (not recorded which).

The V gene is TRBV20-1, the J gene TRBJ2-3, with a tentative D call TRBD1 (6 bases). This CDR3 is 15 amino acids long. Deletions cut 2 bases from V and 0 bases from J, with 12 bases between. Germline V gene data show CDR1 as DFQATT and CDR2 as SNEGSKA (reference sequence). The CDR3 here is CSARSWTASTDTQYF. In DNA, the CDR3 is TGCAGTGCTAGATCCTGGACAGCTAGCACAGATACGCAGTATTTT.

The chain has TRBV7-9 and TRBJ2-5; the D is unclear. The CDR3 extends over 13 amino acids. The germline V gene encodes CDR1 SEHNR and CDR2 FQNEAQ (reference sequence). The ends were cut back, 10 bases at V and 5 bases at J, with 17 bases in the middle. CDR3 nucleotides: TGTGCCACCACAAAGCCCCAGGTCGAGACCCAGTACTTC. Translation: CATTKPQVETQYF.

In this sample, this clonotype turned up a few times. The chain employs TRBV10-3 and TRBJ1-5, with D possibly TRBD1 on 5 matching bases. Per germline, CDR1 ENHRY and CDR2 SYGVKD. The CDR3 has 14 amino acids. V lost 0 bases and J lost 6, with 9 bases in between. CDR3 residues: CAISESGGTQPQHF. CDR3 DNA sequence: TGTGCCATCAGTGAGTCCGGGGGAACTCAGCCCCAGCATTTT.

The chain is built from TRBV29-1 and TRBJ2-7; D call uncertain. Germline assignment: CDR1 SQVTM and CDR2 ANQGSEA. This CDR3 region has 13 residues. The germline V and J ends were trimmed by 6 bases and 0 bases, with 12 bases remaining between them. CDR3: CSVAPQSSYEQYF. DNA of the CDR3: TGCAGCGTCGCCCCCCAAAGCTCCTACGAGCAGTACTTC.

The chain links TRBV20-1 to TRBJ2-3, with D possibly TRBD1 on 6 matching bases. The CDR3 covers 14 residues. Germline loops: CDR1 DFQATT, CDR2 SNEGSKA (reference sequence). V lost 7 bases and J 2 bases, leaving 16 bases between the germline ends. The CDR3 protein is CSVSPRGNTDTQYF. The CDR3 bases are TGCAGTGTTAGCCCCAGGGGAAACACAGATACGCAGTATTTT.

This clonotype was found a few times. The CDR3 region has the DNA TGTGCCACCCATCCCAGGGACAGCTACGAGCAGTACTTC. The encoded protein is CATHPRDSYEQYF. This chain connects TRBV12-3 or TRBV12-4 to TRBJ2-7, with TRBD1 matching 7 bases. CDR3 size: 13 residues. Trimming removed 10 bases from V and 3 bases from J; junction bases left unmatched: 9.

This chain connects TRBV27 to TRBJ2-1; 15 bases map to TRBD2. CDR3 length equals 17 residues. With 3 bases clipped from V and 8 bases from J, the junction kept 8 bases outside the gene matches. Germline V lookup: CDR1 MNHEY, CDR2 SMNVEV (reference sequence). The DNA for the CDR3 is TGTGCCAGCAGTTTTACTGGACTAGCGGGGGGGCTCTATGAGCAGTTCTTC. This translates into CASSFTGLAGGLYEQFF.